This passage covers 8 T cell receptor beta chains from one sample sequenced in a study of blood T cell repertoires in COVID-19. Here immunoSEQ multiplex PCR was the method, and the copy in TCRdb shows in-frame clones only, minus some. The sample gives about 45,000 clones, approximately 87% of which show up once; 8.5% to 10% is in the top ten. What was sequenced was peripheral blood. Every receptor here comes from a human donor in a cohort sampled during active COVID-19.

V and J are TRBV7-2 and TRBJ2-2; 8 nucleotides match TRBD1. The CDR3 has 15 amino acids. The trim removed 7 bases at V and 3 bases at J, leaving 7 bases unmatched. Germline V gene lookup returns CDR1 SGHTA and CDR2 FQGNSA. The CDR3 nucleotides read TGTGCCAGCATCGGAGACAGGGGCTACACCGGGGAGCTGTTTTTT. It codes for CASIGDRGYTGELFF. Full variable domain (remainder filled in from reference TRBV7-2 and TRBJ2-2): GAGVSQSPSNKVTEKGKDVELRCDPISGHTALYWYRQSLGQGLEFLIYFQGNSAPDKSGLPSDRFSAERTGGSVSTLTIQRTQQEDSAVYLCASIGDRGYTGELFFGEGSRLTVL.

This clone was seen a single time. The rearrangement uses TRBV28 and TRBJ2-7; D is unresolved. CDR3 length: 13 amino acids. V was clipped by 2 bases and J by 3 bases, with 8 bases between them. Germline values: CDR1 MDHEN, CDR2 SYDVKM. CDR3 nucleotide sequence: TGTGCCAGCAGTTTAAAACCGGGCTACGAGCAGTACTTC. This encodes CASSLKPGYEQYF.

This clone was detected only a few times. J is TRBJ1-6 and V is TRBV14; D remains ambiguous. CDR3 length: 16 amino acids. CDR1 SGHDN and CDR2 FVKESK come from the germline V gene. V was trimmed by 4 bases and J by 0 bases, leaving 10 bases between them. The CDR3 DNA follows: TGTGCCAGCAGCCCTACACACAGCTCCTATAATTCACCCCTCCACTTT. Translation gives CASSPTHSSYNSPLHF.

The chain is built from TRBV18 and TRBJ1-4, with 7 bases aligning to TRBD1. The CDR3 spans 14 residues. The J segment lost 7 bases and the V segment lost 2 bases, leaving 4 bases of the junction unmatched. The V gene's germline CDR1 is KGHSH and CDR2 LQKENI. As DNA, the CDR3 is TGTGCCAGCTCACCAGACAGGGCGGTTGAAAAACTGTTTTTT. The encoded protein is CASSPDRAVEKLFF.

The chain recombines TRBV6-4 with TRBJ2-2; 8 bases agree with TRBD2. This CDR3 is 14 amino acids long. V shed 8 bases, J shed 1 base, and the junction held 3 bases outside the gene matches. In germline, CDR1 is MRHNA, CDR2 SNTAGT. The CDR3 bases are TGTGCCAGCCGGGGGGGGCGGAACACCGGGGAGCTGTTTTTT. As protein: CASRGGRNTGELFF.

A few counts support this clone. V gene TRBV5-1 combines with J gene TRBJ2-3; 7 bases fit TRBD2. Germline CDR1 SGHRS, CDR2 YFSETQ. This CDR3 contains 13 residues. J lost 1 base, V lost 4 bases, and 0 bases had no gene match. The CDR3 DNA is TGCGCCAGCAGCCGGGGGGGCACAGATACGCAGTATTTT. This codes for CASSRGGTDTQYF. Complete variable domain (other parts from reference TRBV5-1 and TRBJ2-3): KAGVTQTPRYLIKTRGQQVTLSCSPISGHRSVSWYQQTPGQGLQFLFEYFSETQRNKGNFPGRFSGRQFSNSRSEMNVSTLELGDSALYLCASSRGGTDTQYFGPGTRLTVL.

The chain combines TRBV5-1 with TRBJ1-1; 8 bases fit TRBD1. Germline V CDR1 and CDR2: SGHRS, YFSETQ. V lost 4 bases and J lost 0; bases outside the gene matches: 5. The CDR3 is 15 residues long. CDR3 protein: CASSLATGVNTEAFF. The CDR3 nucleotides read TGCGCCAGCAGCCTAGCGACAGGGGTGAACACTGAAGCTTTCTTT.

The rearrangement links TRBV10-3 to TRBJ2-1; D not certain. Deletions cut 6 bases from V and 0 bases from J, with 9 bases between. The CDR3 extends over 14 amino acids. Germline CDR1 ENHRY, CDR2 SYGVKD. In nucleotides, the CDR3 is TGTGCCATCAGGGTGGAGTCCTCCTACAATGAGCAGTTCTTC. Amino acids: CAIRVESSYNEQFF.